Following are 18 T cell receptor beta chains from one sample sequenced in a study of cytomegalovirus exposure and HLA in healthy donors. PCR employed 60 Vbeta and 13 Jbeta primers. TCRdb keeps only in-frame clones here, not all; method: immunoSEQ multiplex PCR. The sample shows around 140,000 clones, roughly four fifths of them seen only once. The sample comprised PBMCs. Receptors originate from an older woman in good health and CMV-seronegative.

The chain has TRBV19 and TRBJ1-3; a possible D gene is TRBD1 (5 bases). Germline V lookup: CDR1 LNHDA, CDR2 SQIVND (reference sequence). The V and J ends lost 6 bases and 2 bases respectively, with 8 bases between them. The length of the CDR3 is 13 residues. The CDR3 region is CASSGGTGNTIYF. The DNA for the CDR3 is TGTGCCAGTAGCGGGGGAACTGGAAACACCATATATTTT.

The chain employs TRBV15 and TRBJ1-3; D is unclear. Germline V gene data show CDR1 as LNHNV and CDR2 as YYDKDF (reference sequence). The CDR3 runs to 15 residues. Trimming removed 5 bases from V and 0 bases from J, with 11 bases in between. The CDR3: CATSPRLSSGNTIYF. CDR3 DNA: TGTGCCACCAGCCCTAGACTTAGCTCTGGAAACACCATATATTTT.

This sequence joins TRBV30 and TRBJ2-2; D perhaps matches TRBD1 (6 bases). CDR1 is GTSNPN, CDR2 SVGIG, per germline (reference sequence). V lost 1 base to trimming and J lost 1 base, with 19 bases between them. The CDR3 sequence is 18 residues long. CDR3 in DNA: TGTGCCTGGAGTGGATTAGATCGGGCAGGGGTGAACACCGGGGAGCTGTTTTTT. Translated, it gives CAWSGLDRAGVNTGELFF.

The chain employs TRBV2 and TRBJ1-2, with 8 bases lining up with TRBD1. The CDR3 is made up of 13 amino acids. Trimming took 6 bases from V and 5 from J; bases not matched to a gene: 5. Germline CDR1 is SNHLY and CDR2 is FYNNEI. The CDR3 DNA reads as TGTGCCAGCAGAGCCGGGACAGGATATGGCTACACCTTC. As protein: CASRAGTGYGYTF.

The rearrangement joins TRBV7-9 to TRBJ2-7, with 7 bases lining up with TRBD1. V shed 2 bases and J 9 bases; nucleotides not matched to a gene: 10. Germline CDR1 is SEHNR and CDR2 is FQNEAQ (reference sequence). CDR3 length: 14 residues. CDR3 region: CASSLYRGQSGQYF. CDR3 sequence (DNA): TGTGCCAGCAGCTTATACAGGGGACAGAGCGGGCAGTACTTC.

The chain joins TRBV7-3 to TRBJ2-2; 7 positions match TRBD2. The junction had 6 bases not matched to a gene; V was cut back by 4 bases and J by 7 bases. CDR1 is SGHTA and CDR2 is FQGTGA in the germline V gene. The CDR3 has 14 amino acids. The chain's CDR3 is CASSSGGGNGELFF. As DNA, the CDR3 is TGTGCCAGCAGCTCTGGGGGGGGTAACGGGGAGCTGTTTTTT. The whole variable domain, filled in from reference TRBV7-3 and TRBJ2-2, reads GAGVSQTPSNKVTEKGKYVELRCDPISGHTALYWYRQSLGQGPEFLIYFQGTGAADDSGLPNDRFFAVRPEGSVSTLKIQRTERGDSAVYLCASSSGGGNGELFFGEGSRLTVL.

This clone has more than one count but fewer than ten. The genes are TRBV2 and TRBJ2-2; 8 nucleotides line up with TRBD2. The V segment lost 8 bases and the J segment 1 base; nucleotides outside the gene matches: 12. Germline assignment: CDR1 SNHLY and CDR2 FYNNEI. There are 17 residues in the CDR3. The CDR3, as DNA: TGTGCCAGCGATACACTTCAGGCGGGGGGGAACACCGGGGAGCTGTTTTTT. Translated, it gives CASDTLQAGGNTGELFF.

This rearrangement joins TRBV9 to TRBJ2-7, with TRBD1 as a possible D gene (6 bases). Trimming shortened V by 0 bases and J by 3 bases, and 13 bases separated the two germline ends. The CDR3 is 15 residues long. Germline CDR1 reads SGDLS; CDR2 reads YYNGEE. The CDR3 spells CASSVAPGVNYEQYF. The CDR3 DNA follows: TGTGCCAGCAGCGTAGCTCCAGGGGTTAACTACGAGCAGTACTTC.

This rearrangement joins TRBV6-6 to TRBJ1-1; D is perhaps TRBD1 (5 bases). Germline V gene lookup returns CDR1 MNHNY and CDR2 SVGAGI (reference sequence). The CDR3 spans 12 residues. Trimming pared 5 bases from V and 6 bases from J, leaving 10 bases between. The CDR3, as DNA: TGTGCCAGCAGTCCCCGACAGTCTGAAGCTTTCTTT. The encoded protein is CASSPRQSEAFF.

The chain recombines TRBV27 with TRBJ1-5; 7 bases map to TRBD1. The CDR3 has 18 amino acids. Germline CDR1 MNHEY, CDR2 SMNVEV (reference sequence). J gave up 0 bases and V 4 bases, and 12 bases lay outside the gene matches. The DNA of the CDR3 is TGTGCCAGCAGTTCACGACAGGGAAGGGTAGATAGCAATCAGCCCCAGCATTTT. Translating gives CASSSRQGRVDSNQPQHF.

The V call is TRBV5-1, the J call TRBJ2-7; 8 bases are shared with TRBD1. Germline V gene lookup returns CDR1 SGHRS and CDR2 YFSETQ. V was pared by 3 bases and J by 0 bases, with 5 bases of the junction left unmatched. The CDR3 covers 15 residues. In DNA form, the CDR3 reads TGCGCCAGCAGCTCCACAGGGGGGCGCTCCTACGAGCAGTACTTC. The encoded protein is CASSSTGGRSYEQYF.

This clone was recorded a few times. The J gene is TRBJ2-3, the V gene TRBV18; D remains ambiguous. V was clipped by 1 base and J by 1 base, with 6 bases between them. The germline gives CDR1 KGHSH, CDR2 LQKENI. The CDR3 totals 14 residues. The CDR3 DNA follows: TGTGCCAGCTCACCACTTGAGGGCACAGATACGCAGTATTTT. It yields the protein CASSPLEGTDTQYF.

This clone was picked up a small number of times. CDR3 loop: CASSGSKGTESWLAENNEQFF. The CDR3 coding sequence is TGTGCCAGCAGTGGATCGAAAGGGACCGAGAGTTGGCTAGCGGAGAACAATGAGCAGTTCTTC. This chain connects TRBV2 to TRBJ2-1, with TRBD2 identical over 7 bases. The germline gives CDR1 SNHLY, CDR2 FYNNEI. V shed 4 bases, J shed 5 bases, and the junction held 26 bases outside the gene matches. The CDR3 extends over 21 amino acids.

The chain couples TRBV7-9 to TRBJ1-1; the D is unclear. V shed 1 base and J shed 2 bases, with 8 bases lying between them. CDR1 SEHNR and CDR2 FQNEAQ come from the germline V gene (reference sequence). This CDR3 has 14 amino acids. The DNA for the CDR3 is TGTGCCAGCAGCTTAGATGGCGGTAACACTGAAGCTTTCTTT. Amino acids: CASSLDGGNTEAFF. Together with reference TRBV7-9 and TRBJ1-1, the CDR3 gives the full variable domain: DTGVSQNPRHKITKRGQNVTFRCDPISEHNRLYWYRQTLGQGPEFLTYFQNEAQLEKSRLLSDRFSAERPKGSFSTLEIQRTEQGDSAMYLCASSLDGGNTEAFFGQGTRLTVV.

This clone appeared a few times. The genes are TRBV15 and TRBJ1-6; D may be TRBD1 (6 bases). This CDR3 spans 13 amino acids. CDR1 LNHNV and CDR2 YYDKDF come from the germline V gene (reference sequence). Trimming shortened V by 4 bases and J by 7 bases, and 8 bases separated the two germline ends. The CDR3 DNA reads TGTGCCACCAGCAATACAGGGAATTCACCCCTCCACTTT. Translating it yields CATSNTGNSPLHF.

The rearrangement uses TRBV11-3 and TRBJ2-1, with 9 bases aligning to TRBD2. The germline V gene has CDR1 SGHNT and CDR2 YENEEA. CDR3 length: 15 residues. V trimming: 0 bases; J trimming: 7 bases; junction bases outside the gene matches: 4. The DNA for the CDR3 is TGTGCCAGCAGCTTAGAGCGGGAGGGCCGGAATGAGCAGTTCTTC. It codes for CASSLEREGRNEQFF.

The rearrangement uses TRBV7-9 and TRBJ1-1; the match to TRBD1 covers 10 bases. CDR1 is SEHNR and CDR2 is FQNEAQ in the germline V gene (reference sequence). Trimming at V came to 5 bases and at J to 0 bases, leaving 12 bases not matched to a gene. This CDR3 region has 18 residues. The CDR3 here is CASSQPGQGLRLNTEAFF. CDR3 nucleotide sequence: TGTGCCAGCAGCCAACCGGGACAGGGGTTGCGTTTGAACACTGAAGCTTTCTTT. Full variable domain (outside the CDR3, taken from reference TRBV7-9 and TRBJ1-1): DTGVSQNPRHKITKRGQNVTFRCDPISEHNRLYWYRQTLGQGPEFLTYFQNEAQLEKSRLLSDRFSAERPKGSFSTLEIQRTEQGDSAMYLCASSQPGQGLRLNTEAFFGQGTRLTVV.

The rearrangement joins TRBV6-5 to TRBJ1-1; D gene uncertain. The CDR3 totals 11 residues. Germline-derived CDR1 and CDR2 are MNHEY and SVGAGI. V was clipped by 11 bases and J by 1 base, with 8 bases between them. As DNA, the CDR3 is TGTGCCGCCCGAGGGAACACTGAAGCTTTCTTT. Translated, it gives CAARGNTEAFF.